Each of the 31 T cell receptor beta chains below was sequenced from the same sample in a study of HIV-infected patients and healthy controls. TCRdb re-called the 5' RACE reads through MiXCR, storing one row per CDR3 protein. In the table there are 15,000 to 20,000 distinct CDR3 sequences, around 15% of which are singletons. The sequencing sample was made of CD8+ T cells from blood. The receptor set was obtained from a human donor in good health.

The chain carries TRBV19 and TRBJ1-2, with 7 bases aligning to TRBD1. V lost 6 bases and J lost 8; bases outside the gene matches: 12. Germline assignment: CDR1 LNHDA and CDR2 SQIVND (reference sequence). The CDR3 is made up of 14 amino acids. This CDR3 reads CASSPGTAILGYTF. Here the CDR3 DNA reads TGTGCCAGTAGCCCCGGGACAGCTATTCTAGGCTACACCTTC. The variable domain in full, with the rest retrieved from reference TRBV19 and TRBJ1-2, is DGGITQSPKYLFRKEGQNVTLSCEQNLNHDAMYWYRQDPGQGLRLIYYSQIVNDFQKGDIAEGYSVSREKKESFPLTVTSAQKNPTAFYLCASSPGTAILGYTFGSGTRLTVV.

The table lists this clonotype with a few counts. The rearrangement uses TRBV4-2 and TRBJ2-3, with TRBD2 matching 8 bases. The CDR3 sequence is 17 residues long. Trimming at V came to 1 base and at J to 4 bases, leaving 10 bases not matched to a gene. Germline V gene sequence: CDR1 LGHNA, CDR2 YNFKEQ. CDR3 sequence: CASSQVRAGGDPDTQYF. CDR3 DNA sequence: TGTGCCAGCAGCCAAGTGCGCGCCGGGGGGGACCCAGATACGCAGTATTTT.

This clonotype was counted many times. This sequence joins TRBV20-1 and TRBJ2-2, with a possible D match to TRBD2 (6 bases). V shed 0 bases and J shed 5 bases, with 10 bases lying between them. CDR1 is DFQATT, CDR2 SNEGSKA, per germline (reference sequence). CDR3 length equals 14 residues. CDR3 nucleotides: TGCAGTGCTAGAGAAGACGGAGGGACCGGGGAGCTGTTTTTT. It codes for CSAREDGGTGELFF.

This sequence joins TRBV21-1 and TRBJ2-7. TRBV21-1 is termed a pseudogene. CDR3 length equals 13 residues. CDR3 in DNA: TGTGCCAGCAGCAAACGCTACGTCGGCGAGCAGTACTTC. It is translated as CASSKRYVGEQYF.

This sequence joins TRBV28 and TRBJ1-2; D not certain. The V and J ends lost 7 bases and 1 base respectively, with 10 bases between them. Germline V lookup: CDR1 MDHEN, CDR2 SYDVKM. The CDR3 length is 13 residues. CDR3 in DNA: TGTGCCAGCACGGTAGGAGATAACTATGGCTACACCTTC. It is translated as CASTVGDNYGYTF.

This clonotype was counted between two and nine times. The J gene is TRBJ2-7, the V gene TRBV30, with 9 bases lining up with TRBD2. The CDR3 contains 14 residues. Trimming cost V 0 bases and J 4 bases; bases outside gene matches: 4. Germline V gene lookup returns CDR1 GTSNPN and CDR2 SVGIG (reference sequence). CDR3 sequence (DNA): TGTGCCTGGAGTGTGGGGACTAGCCGTTACGAGCAGTACTTC. Translated: CAWSVGTSRYEQYF.

This clonotype was seen a few times. The gene calls are TRBV2 and TRBJ2-5; D not certain. CDR1 and CDR2 (germline): SNHLY, FYNNEI. The CDR3 is 13 amino acids. V lost 10 bases and J lost 4, with 16 bases in between. For the CDR3, the DNA is TGTGCCATCCAGTTTTCCCTGGCAGAGACCCAGTACTTC. Protein product: CAIQFSLAETQYF.

This clonotype was counted between two and nine times. CDR3 sequence: CASIPLDRNPFF. The CDR3 DNA sequence: TGTGCCAGCATCCCCCTGGACAGAAATCCTTTCTTT. The chain carries TRBV7-9 and TRBJ1-1; maybe TRBD1 (6 bases). The length of the CDR3 is 12 residues. CDR1 is SEHNR and CDR2 is FQNEAQ in the germline V gene (reference sequence). The V end lost 7 bases, the J end lost 12 bases, and 18 bases lay between the germline ends.

As to this clonotype: This clone may be a read error of a much larger clone one base away. The chain couples TRBV7-2 to TRBJ1-1; perhaps TRBD1 as D (5 bases). CDR1 and CDR2 from the germline V gene are SGHTA and FQGNSA. CDR3 length: 15 amino acids. DNA for the CDR3: TGTGTCAGCAGCTTAGACGGGGGGGTGGACACTGAAGCTTTCTTT. Translated: CVSSLDGGVDTEAFF.

V is TRBV27 and J is TRBJ1-1; 8 positions match TRBD1. V shed 6 bases and J 5 bases; nucleotides not matched to a gene: 14. CDR1 MNHEY and CDR2 SMNVEV come from the germline V gene (reference sequence). This CDR3 spans 16 amino acids. CDR3 in amino acids: CASRRSDRGMSTEAFF. For the CDR3, the DNA is TGTGCCAGCAGACGAAGTGACAGGGGAATGAGTACTGAAGCTTTCTTT.

This clonotype came up many times. The CDR3 DNA reads TGTGCCAGCAGCGGGGGGCTAGCCAAAAACATTCAGTACTTC. This sequence encodes CASSGGLAKNIQYF. The V and J genes are TRBV2 and TRBJ2-4, with a tentative D call TRBD2 (7 bases). Germline V gene data show CDR1 as SNHLY and CDR2 as FYNNEI. This CDR3 spans 14 amino acids. V gave up 6 bases and J gave up 0 bases, with 9 bases separating them.

This clonotype appeared once. V is TRBV18 and J is TRBJ1-1; no reliable D call. CDR3 size: 19 residues. V was clipped by 3 bases and J by 0 bases, with 23 bases between them. Germline lookup yields CDR1 KGHSH and CDR2 LQKENI. The CDR3 sequence: CASSPLDAAPFYMNTEAFF. CDR3 nucleotides: TGTGCCAGCTCACCGCTGGACGCCGCCCCTTTCTACATGAACACTGAAGCTTTCTTT.

The rearrangement links TRBV27 to TRBJ2-1; 11 bases align to TRBD1. The CDR3 loop spans 14 amino acids. Germline V gene lookup returns CDR1 MNHEY and CDR2 SMNVEV (reference sequence). V shed 7 bases, J shed 5 bases, and the junction held 4 bases outside the gene matches. The CDR3 coding sequence is TGTGCCAGCACCGGGACAGGGGGTGACAATGAGCAGTTCTTC. Protein product: CASTGTGGDNEQFF.

This clonotype was observed a single time. The V and J genes are TRBV7-9 and TRBJ1-4, with a possible D match to TRBD1 (5 bases). The ends were cut back, 5 bases at V and 7 bases at J, with 17 bases in the middle. Germline V CDR1 and CDR2: SEHNR, FQNEAQ (reference sequence). The CDR3 covers 15 residues. The CDR3 loop is CASSGDRYRREKLFF. In DNA form, the CDR3 reads TGTGCCAGCAGCGGCGACCGGTACAGGCGTGAAAAACTGTTTTTT. Full variable domain (remainder filled in from reference TRBV7-9 and TRBJ1-4): DTGVSQNPRHKITKRGQNVTFRCDPISEHNRLYWYRQTLGQGPEFLTYFQNEAQLEKSRLLSDRFSAERPKGSFSTLEIQRTEQGDSAMYLCASSGDRYRREKLFFGSGTQLSVL.

This clonotype was counted many times. The rearrangement links TRBV4-2 to TRBJ2-7; a possible D gene is TRBD1 (6 bases). Trimming cost V 1 base and J 6 bases, with 10 bases left between them. Germline CDR1 and CDR2: LGHNA and YNFKEQ. The CDR3 contains 13 residues. The CDR3 sequence is CASSQVPGVEQYF. The CDR3 DNA is TGTGCCAGCAGCCAAGTACCAGGGGTCGAGCAGTACTTC.

This clonotype showed up many times. The V and J genes are TRBV19 and TRBJ2-3, with 7 bases identical to TRBD2. Germline V gives CDR1 LNHDA, CDR2 SQIVND (reference sequence). The CDR3 length is 19 residues. V was clipped by 5 bases and J by 0 bases; unmatched bases: 17. CDR3 amino acids: CASSHALAVKSSSTDTQYF. CDR3 in DNA: TGTGCCAGTAGTCACGCCCTAGCGGTGAAGAGCTCTAGCACAGATACGCAGTATTTT.

This clonotype was seen a few times. The chain links TRBV7-8 to TRBJ1-1; weak D call: TRBD1 (5 bases). Germline V gene sequence: CDR1 SGHVS, CDR2 FQNEAQ. The ends were cut back, 2 bases at V and 0 bases at J, with 16 bases in the middle. The CDR3 extends over 17 amino acids. CDR3 DNA sequence: TGTGCCAGCAGCTTATCAGGGCAGTTTTACATGAACACTGAAGCTTTCTTT. The encoded protein is CASSLSGQFYMNTEAFF.

The CDR3 sequence is CASSLAEGSNQPQHF. The CDR3 coding sequence is TGTGCCAGCAGCTTAGCGGAAGGCTCCAATCAGCCCCAGCATTTT. The rearrangement joins TRBV7-6 to TRBJ1-5, with D unclear. From germline, CDR1 is SGHVS and CDR2 FNYEAQ. The CDR3 has 15 amino acids. With 0 bases removed from V and 3 bases from J, the gap between germline ends came to 9 bases.

This chain connects TRBV6-5 to TRBJ2-5; possible D gene TRBD2, 5 bases. V was clipped by 5 bases and J by 4 bases, with 17 bases between them. The CDR3 is 15 residues long. Germline values: CDR1 MNHEY, CDR2 SVGAGI. The CDR3 nucleotides are TGTGCCAGCAGTCCGGCCCCGGGCGGAGGAGAGACCCAGTACTTC. This codes for CASSPAPGGGETQYF.

This clonotype was seen at least ten times. This sequence joins TRBV27 and TRBJ1-4; D gene unclear. Trimming shortened V by 6 bases and J by 8 bases, and 22 bases separated the two germline ends. CDR1 and CDR2 (germline): MNHEY, SMNVEV (reference sequence). The CDR3 has 16 amino acids. The CDR3 coding sequence is TGTGCCAGCAGCACCACCAACACAGCTTCGGAAGAAAAACTGTTTTTT. It is translated as CASSTTNTASEEKLFF.

The chain has TRBV4-3 and TRBJ2-7, with 8 nucleotides matching TRBD1. The ends lost 0 bases at V and 1 base at J; junction bases unmatched: 5. Germline V gene lookup returns CDR1 LGHNA and CDR2 YSLEER. This CDR3 region has 16 residues. CDR3 nucleotide sequence: TGCGCCAGCAGCCAAGACGCGGACAGGGCATCCTACGAGCAGTACTTC. This encodes CASSQDADRASYEQYF.

Many counts were recorded for this clonotype. The chain links TRBV19 to TRBJ2-6; D not resolved. CDR3 length equals 14 residues. Trimming cost V 11 bases and J 0 bases, with 11 bases left between them. CDR1 is LNHDA and CDR2 is SQIVND in the germline V gene (reference sequence). DNA of the CDR3: TGTGCCTGCCAGATCGGCTCTGGGGCCAACGTCCTGACTTTC. Its translation is CACQIGSGANVLTF.

This clonotype has a count of ten or more. The chain uses TRBV7-9 and TRBJ2-1, with TRBD1 as a possible D gene (6 bases). Trimming cost V 5 bases and J 8 bases, with 13 bases left between them. The CDR3 runs to 13 residues. Germline V gene data show CDR1 as SEHNR and CDR2 as FQNEAQ (reference sequence). This CDR3 is CASSKKGQDEQFF. CDR3 DNA: TGTGCCAGCAGCAAAAAGGGACAAGATGAGCAGTTCTTC. The whole variable domain, remainder taken from reference TRBV7-9 and TRBJ2-1, is DTGVSQNPRHKITKRGQNVTFRCDPISEHNRLYWYRQTLGQGPEFLTYFQNEAQLEKSRLLSDRFSAERPKGSFSTLEIQRTEQGDSAMYLCASSKKGQDEQFFGPGTRLTVL.

This clonotype was picked up many times. One junction end does not reproduce the germline sequence, and a read error may be involved. The chain employs TRBV6-2 or TRBV6-3 and TRBJ2-3, with unresolved D. CDR3 length equals 16 residues. Looked up from germline, CDR1 is MNHEY and CDR2 is SVGEGT. The CDR3 nucleotides are TGTGCCAGCAGTTATCGTGGGCTTGATAGCATAGATACGCAGTATTTT. The encoded protein is CASSYRGLDSIDTQYF.

The count of this clonotype is one. As DNA, the CDR3 is TGTGCCAGCACTCAGGACGGAGATACGCAGTATTTT. Protein: CASTQDGDTQYF. The V and J genes are TRBV12-3 or TRBV12-4 and TRBJ2-3, with no clear D. V lost 7 bases and J lost 5, with 10 bases in between. This CDR3 region has 12 residues.

This clonotype was detected ten times or more. CDR3 nucleotides: TGTGCCAGCAGTTACGGGGTTAGCACAGATACGCAGTATTTT. Translating it yields CASSYGVSTDTQYF. The V call is TRBV6-5, the J call TRBJ2-3; D gene ambiguous. CDR3 size: 14 residues. Germline CDR1 is MNHEY and CDR2 is SVGAGI. Trimming took 2 bases from V and 0 from J, leaving 6 bases between them.

This clonotype has only a few counts. The chain recombines TRBV28 with TRBJ2-1, with TRBD1 as a possible D gene (6 bases). CDR1 and CDR2 (germline): MDHEN, SYDVKM. This CDR3 comprises 15 residues. V was cut by 2 bases and J by 4 bases, with 12 bases left in between. The CDR3 loop reads CASSLDTGLYNEQFF. The CDR3 DNA reads as TGTGCCAGCAGTTTAGATACAGGGCTATACAATGAGCAGTTCTTC.

This clonotype was seen many times. The CDR3 sequence is CASSLTGGRYNEQFF. In DNA, the CDR3 is TGTGCCAGCAGCTTGACAGGGGGAAGATACAATGAGCAGTTCTTC. This chain links TRBV7-3 with TRBJ2-1, with 9 bases lining up with TRBD1. Germline V gene sequence: CDR1 SGHTA, CDR2 FQGTGA. The CDR3 contains 15 residues. Trimming removed 3 bases from V and 4 bases from J; junction bases left unmatched: 4.

This clonotype was seen a single time. A single base separates this from a much larger clone, so it may be a read error. V gene TRBV19 combines with J gene TRBJ2-2; the D gene is possibly TRBD1 (5 bases). The germline V and J ends were trimmed by 2 bases and 1 base, with 11 bases remaining between them. CDR1 is LNHDA and CDR2 is SQIVND in the germline V gene (reference sequence). The CDR3 runs to 16 residues. The CDR3 bases are TGTGCCAGTAGTATACCGTCAGGGAAGAACACCGGGGAGCTGTTTTTT. Translated, it gives CASSIPSGKNTGELFF.

The chain recombines TRBV27 with TRBJ2-7; D gene unclear. V lost 6 bases and J 6 bases, leaving 15 bases between the germline ends. Germline loops: CDR1 MNHEY, CDR2 SMNVEV (reference sequence). There are 13 residues in the CDR3. Here the CDR3 DNA reads TGTGCCAGCAGGTCCCGGCTGCTTCCCGAGCAGTACTTC. Translating gives CASRSRLLPEQYF.

This clonotype was seen many times. The CDR3 DNA reads TGTGCCAGCAGCGGCGCGCGACATAACTATGGCTACACCTTC. It yields the protein CASSGARHNYGYTF. The chain has TRBV9 and TRBJ1-2; D gene ambiguous. V shed 3 bases and J shed 1 base, with 10 bases lying between them. The CDR3 extends over 14 amino acids. Germline CDR1 reads SGDLS; CDR2 reads YYNGEE.